This T cell receptor (beta chain) is from a study of blood T cells in healthy people across ages. CDR1 and CDR2 from the germline V gene are SGHTA and FQGNSA. The CDR3 consists of 16 residues. V dropped 4 bases and J dropped 3 bases, with 16 bases sitting between them. Combining a sample-barcoded 5' primer with a J-beta primer mix, a second PCR ran for roughly 7 to 12 cycles. TCRdb processed the 5' RACE reads anew with MiXCR; each CDR3 protein has one entry. The table includes about 900,000 distinct CDR3 sequences, approximately 65% detected once. Study-level points and caveats: Any changes in expanded clonotypes were possibly confounded, as donor CMV status remained unknown. Observed TCR beta diversity per million T cells went down as age went up. This fall followed a roughly linear course with age.

Details on this clonotype: What it binds is not known.

V and J are TRBV7-2 and TRBJ1-5; unclear D gene. The sequencing input was blood. This clonotype originated in a man in his thirties or forties in good health. CDR3 sequence (DNA): TGTGCCAGCAGCTCCCTCGTGGACTGGGACAATCAGCCCCAGCATTTT. Encoded protein: CASSSLVDWDNQPQHF. Complete variable domain (other parts from reference TRBV7-2 and TRBJ1-5): GAGVSQSPSNKVTEKGKDVELRCDPISGHTALYWYRQSLGQGLEFLIYFQGNSAPDKSGLPSDRFSAERTGGSVSTLTIQRTQQEDSAVYLCASSSLVDWDNQPQHFGDGTRLSIL.